Described below is a single T cell receptor beta chain sequence and its context. The antigen remains undetermined. The data were obtained in a study of cytomegalovirus exposure and HLA in healthy donors. Germline trimming cut 4 bases from V and 5 bases from J; bases unmatched to any gene: 10. The CDR3 is 17 residues long. Germline values: CDR1 SGHVS, CDR2 FQNEAQ. Findings and caveats of the study: The availability of immune exposure information extended only to CMV serostatus.

The PCR employed 60 Vbeta primers together with 13 Jbeta primers. Libraries were prepared by immunoSEQ multiplex PCR; TCRdb keeps only in-frame clonotypes and omits some of them. The profile shows about 150,000 clones, 60% to 80% of them singletons. The clonotype comes from a man aged 30 to 45 in good health and CMV-seronegative. Sequenced material: PBMCs. J is TRBJ2-5 and V is TRBV7-8; 13 nucleotides match TRBD2. DNA of the CDR3: TGTGCCAGCAGCTACCCCAGACTAGCGGGAGGAACGGAGACCCAGTACTTC. Its translation is CASSYPRLAGGTETQYF. Together with reference TRBV7-8 and TRBJ2-5, the CDR3 gives the full variable domain: GAGVSQSPRYKVAKRGQDVALRCDPISGHVSLFWYQQALGQGPEFLTYFQNEAQLDKSGLPSDRFFAERPEGSVSTLKIQRTQQEDSAVYLCASSYPRLAGGTETQYFGPGTRLLVL.